This T cell receptor beta chain was identified during a study of blood T cell repertoires in COVID-19. Study-wide background: PBMCs, B-cell-depleted T cells, or T cells provided the cDNA or gDNA that made up the material.

The CDR3 consists of 15 residues. Germline V CDR1 and CDR2: LGHDT, YNNKEL (reference sequence). V trimming: 5 bases; J trimming: 3 bases; junction bases outside the gene matches: 9. In the study's own analysis: Cell counts per sample came from amplifying reference gene primers. Data came from immunoSEQ multiplex PCR; TCRdb stores just in-frame clones and leaves some out. The V and J calls and clone size are taken from that table; D and trimming were inferred from the DNA. The sample contains 200,000 to 250,000 clones, roughly 84% of which appear only once. The TCR was taken from an elderly woman with acute or convalescent COVID-19. The sample consisted of peripheral blood. The gene calls are TRBV3-1 (or the pseudogene TRBV3-2) and TRBJ1-2; TRBD1 matches at 7 bases. CDR3 residues: CASSSRVQGDYGYTF. The CDR3 DNA reads as TGTGCCAGCAGCTCCCGCGTGCAGGGGGACTATGGCTACACCTTC.